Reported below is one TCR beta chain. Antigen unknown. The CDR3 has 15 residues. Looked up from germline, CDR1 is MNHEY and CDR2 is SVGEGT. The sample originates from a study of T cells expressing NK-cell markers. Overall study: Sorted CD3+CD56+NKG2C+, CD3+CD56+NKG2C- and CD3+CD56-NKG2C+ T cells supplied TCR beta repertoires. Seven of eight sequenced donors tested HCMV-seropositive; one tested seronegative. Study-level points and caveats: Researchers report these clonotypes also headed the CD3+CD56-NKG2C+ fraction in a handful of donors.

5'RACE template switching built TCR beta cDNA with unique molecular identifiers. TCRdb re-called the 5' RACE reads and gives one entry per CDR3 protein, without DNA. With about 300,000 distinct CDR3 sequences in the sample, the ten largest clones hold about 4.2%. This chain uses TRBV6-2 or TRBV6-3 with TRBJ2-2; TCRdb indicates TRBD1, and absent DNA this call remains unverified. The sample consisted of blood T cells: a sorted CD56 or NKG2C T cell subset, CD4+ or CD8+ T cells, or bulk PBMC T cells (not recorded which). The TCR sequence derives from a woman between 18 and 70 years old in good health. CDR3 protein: CASSYLGHHTGELFF.